The TCR beta chain described here comes from a study of blood T cell repertoires in COVID-19. Study background: Samples of COVID-19 (acute and convalescent) were obtained from the United States, Italy and Spain. From T cells, B-cell-depleted T cells, or PBMCs came the material, which was cDNA or gDNA.

Between the trimmed V and J ends, which lost 0 bases and 7 bases, there was a span of 6 bases. CDR3 length: 12 residues. Germline V CDR1 and CDR2: SGHDN, FVKESK. Original data processing: Nucleated cell counts were estimated from reference gene primer amplification. Using immunoSEQ multiplex PCR, the repertoire was profiled, and TCRdb retains in-frame clones only, with some absent. The D gene and trimming were derived from the DNA, and the V and J assignments and clone size from that table. The table has about 70,000 clones, around 76% seen once. The sequencing sample was made of peripheral blood. This TCR came from an elderly woman with active or convalescent COVID-19. V usage is TRBV14 and J usage is TRBJ1-1; D not resolved. The CDR3 sequence is CASSQERDEAFF. Written as DNA, the CDR3 is TGTGCCAGCAGCCAAGAACGGGATGAAGCTTTCTTT.